Below, 11 T cell receptor beta chains from the same sample are listed, as sequenced in a study of identical twins (dated by TCRdb to 2016 to 2017). Libraries were built with 5' RACE. Sequencing was performed on an Illumina HiSeq 2000. The public reads were quality trimmed at Q25 with fastp and then assembled into clones with MiXCR by TCRdb, keeping productive beta chains. Rows matching on CDR3 protein sequence are summarized as one entry with the most common DNA and genes. Present in this sample are about 570,000 distinct CDR3 sequences, around a tenth of which were seen just once. Of the sample, under 3.5% is held by the ten largest clones. Separately, the same data were catalogued under a study of yellow fever vaccine responses in identical twins.

The sequenced sample was PBMCs. Receptors originate from a woman under 30 in good health.

The rearrangement uses TRBV20-1 and TRBJ2-3, with TRBD1 identical over 7 bases. Germline CDR1 reads DFQATT; CDR2 reads SNEGSKA (reference sequence). CDR3 length: 14 residues. The trim removed 5 bases at V and 3 bases at J, leaving 8 bases unmatched. CDR3 residues: CSAFTGQRTDTQYF. In nucleotides, the CDR3 is TGCAGTGCTTTCACGGGACAGCGAACAGATACGCAGTATTTT.

This clonotype has only a few counts. The chain recombines TRBV14 with TRBJ2-7, with D tentatively TRBD2 (6 bases). The V end lost 0 bases, the J end lost 2 bases, and 14 bases lay between the germline ends. Looked up from germline, CDR1 is SGHDN and CDR2 is FVKESK. The CDR3 spans 16 residues. CDR3 loop: CASSQESPAGPYEQYF. The DNA for the CDR3 is TGTGCCAGCAGCCAAGAAAGTCCGGCGGGACCCTACGAGCAGTACTTC.

The sample holds a few counts of this clonotype. The chain is built from TRBV18 and TRBJ2-1; the match to TRBD2 covers 8 bases. The V segment lost 6 bases and the J segment 5 bases; nucleotides outside the gene matches: 15. Per germline, CDR1 KGHSH and CDR2 LQKENI. The CDR3 has 17 residues. DNA for the CDR3: TGTGCCAGCTCCTCCTCTAGGGATAGCGGGATTCACAATGAGCAGTTCTTC. This translates into CASSSSRDSGIHNEQFF.

A few counts support this clonotype. The chain combines TRBV29-1 with TRBJ2-7; possibly TRBD1 for D (6 bases). The V gene's germline CDR1 is SQVTM and CDR2 ANQGSEA. CDR3 length equals 14 residues. Trimming stripped 2 bases from V and 4 bases from J, with 15 bases between. The DNA of the CDR3 is TGCAGCGTTGAATATGCAGGGGTGGGGTACGAGCAGTACTTC. Translating gives CSVEYAGVGYEQYF.

This clonotype showed up many times. The CDR3 is CASSLGFRTSGIWTQYF. CDR3 DNA sequence: TGTGCCAGCAGTTTAGGGTTCCGGACTAGCGGGATTTGGACCCAGTACTTC. This chain uses TRBV27 with TRBJ2-5, with TRBD2 identical over 12 bases. With 2 bases clipped from V and 7 bases from J, the junction kept 11 bases outside the gene matches. The CDR3 contains 17 residues. Germline CDR1 is MNHEY and CDR2 is SMNVEV (reference sequence).

This chain joins TRBV20-1 and TRBJ2-7, with D perhaps matching TRBD1 or TRBD2 (5 bases each). Trimming stripped 6 bases from V and 3 bases from J, with 12 bases between. This CDR3 has 12 residues. Germline CDR1 and CDR2: DFQATT and SNEGSKA (reference sequence). The CDR3 DNA follows: TGCAGTGCAGGGCTGGGGGACTACGAGCAGTACTTC. Amino acids: CSAGLGDYEQYF.

In this sample, this clonotype turned up a few times. The chain joins TRBV12-3 or TRBV12-4 to TRBJ2-3; a weak D match, TRBD1 (6 bases). The CDR3 covers 15 residues. The germline V and J ends were trimmed by 2 bases and 5 bases, with 14 bases remaining between them. For the CDR3, the DNA is TGTGCCAGCAGTTTAATTGGGGCCAGGGGAGATACGCAGTATTTT. Its protein product is CASSLIGARGDTQYF.

This clonotype was recorded many times. The rearrangement links TRBV6-5 to TRBJ2-7; D gene unclear. Germline values: CDR1 MNHEY, CDR2 SVGAGI. The V gene lost 6 bases and the J gene lost 0 bases, with 12 bases spanning the gap. The CDR3 sequence is 14 residues long. The CDR3 spells CASRYFPSSYEQYF. In nucleotides, the CDR3 is TGTGCCAGCAGATATTTCCCGAGCTCCTACGAGCAGTACTTC.

This clonotype has just a few counts. The chain couples TRBV24-1 to TRBJ2-7, with TRBD1 matching 8 bases. Germline V lookup: CDR1 KGHDR, CDR2 SFDVKD. The ends lost 6 bases at V and 2 bases at J; junction bases unmatched: 5. The CDR3 covers 14 residues. Here the CDR3 DNA reads TGTGCCACCAGTCGGGGACAGGAGACCTACGAGCAGTACTTC. Translating gives CATSRGQETYEQYF.

This clonotype was found a few times. This chain links TRBV4-1 with TRBJ2-3, with TRBD2 matching 8 bases. This CDR3 is built from 18 residues. CDR1 and CDR2 (germline): MGHRA, YSYEKL. V was clipped by 0 bases and J by 4 bases; unmatched bases: 12. The CDR3 region is CASSQDGGGFSSADTQYF. CDR3 nucleotide sequence: TGCGCCAGCAGCCAAGATGGCGGGGGGTTCAGTTCGGCAGATACGCAGTATTTT.

This clonotype was seen a few times. This chain connects TRBV12-3 or TRBV12-4 to TRBJ2-1, with a weak D call TRBD2 (6 bases). This CDR3 spans 14 amino acids. Trimming took off 5 bases at V and 8 bases at J, with 16 bases between the two ends. CDR3 in amino acids: CASSGGELFHEQFF. The CDR3 DNA reads TGTGCCAGCAGTGGAGGGGAGCTCTTCCATGAGCAGTTCTTC.